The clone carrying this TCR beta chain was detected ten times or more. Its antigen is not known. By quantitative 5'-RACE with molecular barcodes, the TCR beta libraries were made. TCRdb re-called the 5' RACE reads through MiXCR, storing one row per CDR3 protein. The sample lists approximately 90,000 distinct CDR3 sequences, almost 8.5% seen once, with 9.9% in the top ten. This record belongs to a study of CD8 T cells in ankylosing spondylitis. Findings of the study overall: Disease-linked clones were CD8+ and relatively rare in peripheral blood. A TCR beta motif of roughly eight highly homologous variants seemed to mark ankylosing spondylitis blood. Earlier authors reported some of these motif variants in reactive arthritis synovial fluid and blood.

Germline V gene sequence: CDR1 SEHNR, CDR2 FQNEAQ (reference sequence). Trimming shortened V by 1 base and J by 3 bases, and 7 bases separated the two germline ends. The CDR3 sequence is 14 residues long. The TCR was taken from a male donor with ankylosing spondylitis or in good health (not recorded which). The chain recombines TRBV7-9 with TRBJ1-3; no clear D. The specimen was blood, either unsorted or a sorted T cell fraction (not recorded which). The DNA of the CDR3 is TGTGCCAGCAGCTTAGAGAGGGTTGGAAACACCATATATTTT. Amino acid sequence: CASSLERVGNTIYF.